Below are 18 T cell receptor beta chains sequenced from a single sample in a study of CD8 T cells in ankylosing spondylitis. Study outcomes and limitations: A motif in TCR beta, a set of fewer than ten highly homologous variants, appeared characteristic of ankylosing spondylitis blood.

These receptors lack a known antigen. TCRdb re-called the 5' RACE reads with MiXCR, one entry per CDR3 protein. The table has 350,000 or so distinct CDR3 sequences, less than 10% seen once. Sequenced input: blood, either unsorted or a sorted T cell fraction (not recorded which). These receptors were collected from a male donor with ankylosing spondylitis.

V and J are TRBV5-4 and TRBJ1-6, with D possibly TRBD1 on 5 matching bases. Germline V CDR1 and CDR2: SGHNT, YYREEE (reference sequence). The CDR3 is 13 residues long. V lost 4 bases and J lost 10, with 12 bases in between. CDR3 region: CASSPGPASPLHF. The CDR3 nucleotides read TGTGCCAGCAGCCCGGGGCCGGCCTCACCCCTCCACTTT.

This clonotype showed up many times. The chain employs TRBV5-1 and TRBJ2-2; possible D gene TRBD1, 6 bases. The germline CDR1 and CDR2 sequences are SGHRS and YFSETQ. V dropped 5 bases and J dropped 2 bases, with 10 bases sitting between them. The CDR3 sequence is 14 residues long. The CDR3 is CASSSGENTGELFF. In nucleotides, the CDR3 is TGCGCCAGCAGTTCAGGGGAAAACACCGGGGAGCTGTTTTTT.

This chain links TRBV4-1 with TRBJ2-1; 10 bases are a match to TRBD2. The CDR3 runs to 17 residues. From germline, CDR1 is MGHRA and CDR2 YSYEKL. Losses at the gene ends were 0 bases for V and 6 bases for J; bases not matched to a gene: 8. In DNA, the CDR3 is TGCGCCAGCAGCCAAGAGTTTCCTAGCGGGAGTGGCAATGAGCAGTTCTTC. Translating it yields CASSQEFPSGSGNEQFF.

This clonotype was counted ten times or more. The chain links TRBV5-1 to TRBJ2-3; 7 positions match TRBD1. J was trimmed by 0 bases and V by 3 bases; bases with no gene match: 7. Per the germline V gene, CDR1 is SGHRS and CDR2 is YFSETQ. This CDR3 region has 16 residues. DNA of the CDR3: TGCGCCAGCAGCTCGGGACAGATTCAAAGCACAGATACGCAGTATTTT. This encodes CASSSGQIQSTDTQYF.

This clonotype was recorded at least ten times. This sequence joins TRBV29-1 and TRBJ2-7; 8 bases line up with TRBD1. Germline V gene sequence: CDR1 SQVTM, CDR2 ANQGSEA. The CDR3 totals 13 residues. Trimming at V came to 6 bases and at J to 5 bases, leaving 9 bases not matched to a gene. The CDR3 protein is CSVEDRVKNEQYF. The CDR3 DNA sequence: TGCAGCGTCGAGGACAGGGTTAAGAACGAGCAGTACTTC.

In its sample, this clonotype was seen many times. This chain connects TRBV7-2 to TRBJ2-7; TRBD2 matches 11 bases. Germline trimming cut 4 bases from V and 5 bases from J; bases unmatched to any gene: 7. The germline V gene has CDR1 SGHTA and CDR2 FQGNSA. The CDR3 covers 15 residues. The DNA of the CDR3 is TGTGCCAGCAGCTCGTCTAGCGGGAGGTCCCACGAGCAGTACTTC. Protein product: CASSSSSGRSHEQYF.

CDR3 nucleotides: TGTGCCAGTAGTAGCGTGCTGACCTCCGGGGCCAACGTCCTGACTTTC. This gives the protein CASSSVLTSGANVLTF. The rearrangement links TRBV19 to TRBJ2-6; D unclear. V was shortened by 4 bases and J by 4 bases, with 14 bases between the two germline ends. CDR1 is LNHDA, CDR2 SQIVND, per germline (reference sequence). This CDR3 is 16 amino acids long.

In this sample, this clonotype turned up many times. CDR3 loop: CASSFTPDANTGELFF. DNA of the CDR3: TGCGCCAGCAGCTTCACGCCGGACGCGAACACCGGGGAGCTGTTTTTT. V usage is TRBV5-1 and J usage is TRBJ2-2; D not certain. The germline V gene encodes CDR1 SGHRS and CDR2 YFSETQ. CDR3 length: 16 amino acids. V was clipped by 2 bases and J by 0 bases, with 11 bases between them.

This clonotype was seen more than once but under ten times. This chain joins TRBV5-1 and TRBJ1-1; possible D gene TRBD1, 6 bases. The CDR3 sequence is 13 residues long. V was cut by 8 bases and J by 3 bases, with 14 bases left in between. Germline V gene lookup returns CDR1 SGHRS and CDR2 YFSETQ. CDR3 residues: CASTGTADTEAFF. CDR3 DNA: TGCGCCAGTACAGGGACGGCGGACACTGAAGCTTTCTTT.

There are a few counts of this clonotype. The V gene is TRBV12-3 or TRBV12-4, the J gene TRBJ2-6; 8 bases agree with TRBD2. After removal of 3 bases from V and 0 bases from J, the junction contained 7 bases not matched to a gene. CDR3 length equals 18 residues. CDR3 in DNA: TGTGCCAGCAGTTTCCCTAGCGGGCCGAGCTCTGGGGCCAACGTCCTGACTTTC. Its translation is CASSFPSGPSSGANVLTF.

This chain connects TRBV3-1 to TRBJ2-3; D gene unclear. This CDR3 contains 15 residues. CDR1 and CDR2 (germline): LGHDT, YNNKEL (reference sequence). V lost 0 bases and J lost 2, with 9 bases in between. The CDR3 protein is CASSQDILTTDTQYF. The CDR3, as DNA: TGTGCCAGCAGCCAAGATATCCTCACCACAGATACGCAGTATTTT.

As concerns this clonotype: The limits of the CDR3 on the DNA are not certain, so only TCRdb's listed CDR3 is given. V gene TRBV10-3 combines with J gene TRBJ2-3; the table names TRBD2, a call not compared with the DNA. Germline values: CDR1 ENHRY, CDR2 SYGVKD. The CDR3 length equals 15 residues, ends included. The CDR3: CAISVRGVAGGTMSF.

The V and J genes are TRBV7-8 and TRBJ2-3, with 14 positions matching TRBD2. V trimming: 0 bases; J trimming: 5 bases; junction bases outside the gene matches: 13. Germline lookup yields CDR1 SGHVS and CDR2 FQNEAQ. The CDR3 spans 20 residues. The CDR3 DNA reads TGTGCCAGCAGCTTAGCCCTGGGACTAGCGGGAGCCACTTCACGAGATACGCAGTATTTT. Translation gives CASSLALGLAGATSRDTQYF. Combining the CDR3 with reference TRBV7-8 and TRBJ2-3 gives the whole variable domain GAGVSQSPRYKVAKRGQDVALRCDPISGHVSLFWYQQALGQGPEFLTYFQNEAQLDKSGLPSDRFFAERPEGSVSTLKIQRTQQEDSAVYLCASSLALGLAGATSRDTQYFGPGTRLTVL.

This clonotype has a count of ten or more. This rearrangement joins TRBV14 to TRBJ1-5, with 8 bases aligning to TRBD1. CDR1 SGHDN and CDR2 FVKESK come from the germline V gene. The CDR3 extends over 13 amino acids. V shed 8 bases and J 5 bases; nucleotides not matched to a gene: 5. The CDR3: CASSQGGDQPQHF. As DNA, the CDR3 is TGTGCCAGCTCACAGGGGGGGGATCAGCCCCAGCATTTT.

This clonotype came up many times. Germline is not matched at one junction end, which may reflect a read error. The V and J genes are TRBV4-3 and TRBJ2-7; 9 bases line up with TRBD2. CDR1 is LGHNA, CDR2 YSLEER, per germline. The CDR3 has 15 amino acids. CDR3 protein: CASSQFSGSYLGTDF. CDR3 in DNA: TGCGCCAGCAGCCAATTTAGCGGGAGTTATCTTGGTACGGACTTC.

This chain joins TRBV27 and TRBJ2-7, with 7 bases that match TRBD1. There are 15 residues in the CDR3. J was trimmed by 3 bases and V by 1 base; bases with no gene match: 6. Germline CDR1 reads MNHEY; CDR2 reads SMNVEV (reference sequence). CDR3 residues: CASSLFKGANYEQYF. The CDR3 coding sequence is TGTGCCAGCAGTTTATTCAAGGGGGCTAACTACGAGCAGTACTTC.

This clonotype occurred many times. V and J are TRBV20-1 and TRBJ2-7; 10 nucleotides match TRBD2. Germline values: CDR1 DFQATT, CDR2 SNEGSKA (reference sequence). With V trimmed by 3 bases and J by 3 bases, 5 bases remained unmatched. This CDR3 is 14 amino acids long. The CDR3 DNA sequence: TGCAGTGCTAGTACTAGCGGGACTCTCTACGAGCAGTACTTC. Translating gives CSASTSGTLYEQYF.

This clonotype came up a few times. A much more abundant neighbour one base away suggests this may be a read error. The V call is TRBV24-1, the J call TRBJ2-1; TRBD2 agrees at 10 bases. J lost 4 bases, V lost 0 bases, and 2 bases had no gene match. CDR3 length equals 16 residues. Germline V gene lookup returns CDR1 KGHDR and CDR2 SFDVKD. The CDR3 DNA sequence: TGTGCCACCAGTGATTTGCCTAGCGGGAGTTACAATGAGCAGTTCTTC. This gives the protein CATSDLPSGSYNEQFF.